These T cell receptor beta chains were read from a single sample in a study of breast tumors, draining lymph nodes, adjacent tissues. TCRdb re-analysed the multiplex PCR reads in MiXCR, keeping a single row per CDR3 protein. The sample has 24,000 or so distinct CDR3 sequences, 23% seen once. Input material: breast tumor tissue. The origin of the receptors is a female donor with breast cancer. Some clones in this sample may be carry-over from other donors' samples. Both conserved end residues are part of each CDR3. The order of the fields is J gene, clone size, CDR3 length, D gene, V gene, CDR3 DNA, CDR3 protein. A D gene is named only where the DNA matches it firmly. Clone size appears in some rows only: once, few, many, or a class for an expanded clone.

>TRBJ1-4|many|15|NA|TRBV7-2
TGTGCCAGCAGCCCAACCTGGGGGACCCATGAAAAACTGTTTTTT
CASSPTWGTHEKLFF
>TRBJ1-4|NA|16|NA|TRBV15
TGTGCCACCAGCAGTATGAAAGGGGGGACTAATGAAAAACTGTTTTTT
CATSSMKGGTNEKLFF
>TRBJ2-7|many|15|NA|TRBV27
TGTGCCAGCAGTTTAGGCGCAGGGGCTCTCTACGAGCAGTACTTC
CASSLGAGALYEQYF
>TRBJ2-6|NA|17|TRBD1|TRBV28
TGTGCCAGCAGTTCCGACAGGGCCGGCTCTGGGGCCAACGTCCTGACTTTC
CASSSDRAGSGANVLTF
>TRBJ1-6|many|17|TRBD1|TRBV6-5
TGTGCCAGCAGTTACTCGAGGGGGCCCTCAATCAATTCACCCCTCCACTTT
CASSYSRGPSINSPLHF
>TRBJ2-2|many|11|NA|TRBV6-6
TGTGCCAGCAGTTCGGGCGGGGAGCTGTTTTTT
CASSSGGELFF
>TRBJ2-3|many|15|TRBD2|TRBV6-1
TGTGCCAGCAGTGTGAACGGACTAGACACAGATACGCAGTATTTT
CASSVNGLDTDTQYF
>TRBJ1-1|NA|14|NA|TRBV28
TGTGCCAGCAGTTTGGTACGTTGGGACACTGAAGCTTTCTTT
CASSLVRWDTEAFF
>TRBJ2-2|many|15|NA|TRBV24-1
TGTGCCACCAGTGACCCCCTAAGAAACACCGGGGAGCTGTTTTTT
CATSDPLRNTGELFF
>TRBJ2-5|NA|13|NA|TRBV5-1
TGCGCCAGCAGCTTCGGGTTTCGAGTGACCCAGTACTTC
CASSFGFRVTQYF
>TRBJ1-2|many|13|NA|TRBV5-1
TGCGCCAGCAACACCTCAGGAGGCCATGGCTACACCTTC
CASNTSGGHGYTF
>TRBJ2-7|many|14|NA|TRBV20-1
TGCAGTGCTAGACCCGGGACTCGCCTGAGCGAGCAGTACTTC
CSARPGTRLSEQYF
>TRBJ2-7|many|13|NA|TRBV2
TGTGCCAGCAGTGAAGCGCCGGTCTACGAGCAGTACTTC
CASSEAPVYEQYF
>TRBJ1-3|many|16|TRBD1|TRBV5-6
TGTGCCAGCAGCCTGGACCCAGGGGGCTTCGGAAACACCATATATTTT
CASSLDPGGFGNTIYF
>TRBJ2-2|many|15|TRBD1|TRBV19
TGTGCCAGTAGTTCCGGGACAGCGTCAACCGGGGAGCTGTTTTTT
CASSSGTASTGELFF
>TRBJ2-2|many|14|NA|TRBV28
TGTGCCAGCACCCCTTCAGGGCCGCACGGGGAGCTGTTTTTT
CASTPSGPHGELFF
>TRBJ1-1|once|17|NA|TRBV14
TGTGCCAGCAGCCAAGATGTCGGAGGGACCATGAACACTGAAGCTTTCTTT
CASSQDVGGTMNTEAFF
>TRBJ2-4|NA|11|NA|TRBV6-1
TGTGCCAGCAGTGAAGGGTACATTCAGTACTTC
CASSEGYIQYF
>TRBJ2-1|NA|20|TRBD2|TRBV11-2
TGTGCCAGCAGCCCTTACCTAGCGGGAGCCCGCCCCTATATATACAATGAGCGGTTCTTC
CASSPYLAGARPYIYNERFF
>TRBJ1-5|many|16|TRBD1|TRBV19
TGTGCCAGTAGTATAGACAGGGGGCTTATCCATCAGCCCCAGCATTTT
CASSIDRGLIHQPQHF
>TRBJ2-1|many|14|NA|TRBV20-1
TGCAGTGCACCCCCGGCTGGGGGATTGGATGAGCAGTTCTTC
CSAPPAGGLDEQFF
>TRBJ1-2|large|16|NA|TRBV20-1
TGCAGTGCTAGAGAAGAGGGGAGTACGAGGATCTATGGCTACACCTTC
CSAREEGSTRIYGYTF
>TRBJ2-1|many|15|NA|TRBV5-1
TGCGCCAGCAGCTTTGAGGCGGAGATATACAATGAGCAGTTCTTC
CASSFEAEIYNEQFF
>TRBJ1-2|many|14|NA|TRBV14
TGTGCCAGCAGCCCTCACGGATGGGACTATGGCTACACCTTC
CASSPHGWDYGYTF
>TRBJ1-2|once|15|NA|TRBV5-1
TGCGCCAGCAGCTTGGCAGGGGACGGAGGCTATGGCTACACCTTC
CASSLAGDGGYGYTF
>TRBJ2-7|many|15|NA|TRBV18
TGTGCCAGCTCACTCGAACAGGATTCCTCCTACGAGCAGTACTTC
CASSLEQDSSYEQYF
>TRBJ2-3|many|16|TRBD2|TRBV6-4
TGTGCCAGCAGTGCAACTAGCGCACACCCCCCAGATACGCAGTATTTT
CASSATSAHPPDTQYF
>TRBJ1-1|NA|13|NA|TRBV29-1
TGCAGCGTCTCGGGGGGCCGCGGCACTGAAGCTTTCTTT
CSVSGGRGTEAFF
>TRBJ1-6|many|15|NA|TRBV20-1
TGCAGTGCTAGAGCTGGGGGGGGCTGGAATTCACCCCTCCACTTT
CSARAGGGWNSPLHF
>TRBJ2-5|many|14|NA|TRBV5-1
TGCGCCAGCAGCCTGGATGGGGGTCAAGAGACCCAGTACTTC
CASSLDGGQETQYF
>TRBJ2-2|many|16|NA|TRBV4-1
TGCGCCAGCAGCCAAGCCTCTACTGATTACACCGGGGAGCTGTTTTTT
CASSQASTDYTGELFF
>TRBJ2-1|many|13|TRBD1|TRBV2
TGTGCCAGCACTCCGGACAGGGGGCAAGAGCAGTTCTTC
CASTPDRGQEQFF
>TRBJ2-7|many|13|NA|TRBV12-3/TRBV12-4
TGTGCCAGCAGTCCATTAGGGGGCTACGAGCAGTACTTC
CASSPLGGYEQYF
>TRBJ2-5|many|14|TRBD2|TRBV28
TGTGCCAGCAGCACGGGAGGGAGGCGAGAGACCCAGTACTTC
CASSTGGRRETQYF
>TRBJ2-1|NA|18|TRBD2|TRBV5-8
TGTGCCAGCAGCTTGGCGCTAGCGGGAGGCCGCTCCTACAATGAGCAGTTCTTC
CASSLALAGGRSYNEQFF